This TCR beta chain emerged from a study of T cell responses to AZD1222 COVID-19 vaccine. The assay was immunoSEQ multiplex PCR, and TCRdb's table has in-frame clones only and misses some. The profile shows 240,000 or so clones, 80% to 95% of them singletons. The CDR3 has 13 residues. V lost 0 bases and J lost 7; bases outside the gene matches: 0. Germline CDR1 SGHRS, CDR2 YFSETQ. The sequencing used peripheral blood, collected on day 0 of AZD1222 vaccination. The V call is TRBV5-1, the J call TRBJ2-2; 7 bases are a match to TRBD1. The TCR originated in an adult in good health. CDR3 region: CASSLGQGGELFF. Written as DNA, the CDR3 is TGCGCCAGCAGCTTGGGACAGGGCGGGGAGCTGTTTTTT.